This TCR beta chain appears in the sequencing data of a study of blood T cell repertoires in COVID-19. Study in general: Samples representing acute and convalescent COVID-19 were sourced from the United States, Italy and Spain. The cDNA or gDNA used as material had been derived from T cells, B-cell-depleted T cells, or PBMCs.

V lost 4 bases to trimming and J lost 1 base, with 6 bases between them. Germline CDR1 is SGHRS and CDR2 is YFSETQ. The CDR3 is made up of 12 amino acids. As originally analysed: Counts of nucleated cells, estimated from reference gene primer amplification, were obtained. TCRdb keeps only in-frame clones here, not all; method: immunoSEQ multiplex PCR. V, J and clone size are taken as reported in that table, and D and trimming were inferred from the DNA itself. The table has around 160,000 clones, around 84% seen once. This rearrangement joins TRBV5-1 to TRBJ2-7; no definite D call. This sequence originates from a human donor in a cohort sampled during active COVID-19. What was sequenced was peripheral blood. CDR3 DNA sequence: TGCGCCAGCAGCAGTGAGTCCTACGAGCAGTACTTC. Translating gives CASSSESYEQYF.